The clone carrying this TCR beta chain was seen ten or more times. The CDR3 contains 14 residues. Germline CDR1 reads SGHRS; CDR2 reads YFSETQ. Trimming took off 0 bases at V and 6 bases at J, with 10 bases between the two ends. Using a J-beta primer mix together with a sample-barcoded 5' primer, a second PCR was run for about 6 to 12 cycles. TCRdb processed the 5' RACE reads anew with MiXCR; each CDR3 protein has one entry. Found here are about 730,000 distinct CDR3 sequences, roughly 43% of them singletons; the top ten hold roughly 19%. The sample is drawn from a study of blood T cells in healthy people across ages.

Sample: blood. The genes are TRBV5-1 and TRBJ2-1; D remains ambiguous. The receptor was isolated from a woman aged 55 to 70 in good health. The CDR3 region is CASSLGQVVNEQFF. The CDR3 DNA is TGCGCCAGCAGCTTGGGGCAGGTTGTCAATGAGCAGTTCTTC.